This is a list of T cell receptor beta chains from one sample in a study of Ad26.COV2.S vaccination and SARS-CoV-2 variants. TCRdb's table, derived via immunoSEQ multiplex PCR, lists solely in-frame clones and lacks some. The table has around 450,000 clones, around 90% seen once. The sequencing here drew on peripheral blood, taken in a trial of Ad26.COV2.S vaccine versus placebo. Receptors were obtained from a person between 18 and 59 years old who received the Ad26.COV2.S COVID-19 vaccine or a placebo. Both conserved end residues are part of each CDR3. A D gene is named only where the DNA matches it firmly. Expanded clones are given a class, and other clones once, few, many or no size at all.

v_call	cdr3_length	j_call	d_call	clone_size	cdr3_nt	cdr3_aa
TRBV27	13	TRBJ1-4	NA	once	TGTGCCAGCAGTGCCGGGAGGAGGCAAAAACTGTTTTTT	CASSAGRRQKLFF
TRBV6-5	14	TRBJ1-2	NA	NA	TGTGCCAGCAGTTACTCGATCCAGGCCTATGGCTACACCTTC	CASSYSIQAYGYTF
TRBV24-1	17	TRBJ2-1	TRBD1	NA	TGTGCCACCAGTGATCATAACAGGGGACGGCTGTACAATGAGCAGTTCTTC	CATSDHNRGRLYNEQFF
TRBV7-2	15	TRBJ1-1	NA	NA	TGTGCCAGCAGCTTAGCGCTTCAGGGTGGGACTGAAGCTTTCTTT	CASSLALQGGTEAFF
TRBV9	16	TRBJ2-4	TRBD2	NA	TGTGCCAGCAGCCCCGGACTAGCGGGGTCCAAAAACATTCAGTACTTC	CASSPGLAGSKNIQYF
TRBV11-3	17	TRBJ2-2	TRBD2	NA	TGTGCCAGCAGCACGGGACTAGCGGGAGCCGGTACCGGGGAGCTGTTTTTT	CASSTGLAGAGTGELFF
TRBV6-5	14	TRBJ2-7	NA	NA	TGTGCCAGCAGTTACTCGTTTAGGGACTACGAGCAGTACTTC	CASSYSFRDYEQYF
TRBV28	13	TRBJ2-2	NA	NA	TGTGCCAGCAGGCCAGGGTCCACCGGGGAGCTGTTTTTT	CASRPGSTGELFF
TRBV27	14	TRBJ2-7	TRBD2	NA	TGTGCCAGCAGTTTTCTAGCGGACTCGTACGAGCAGTACTTC	CASSFLADSYEQYF
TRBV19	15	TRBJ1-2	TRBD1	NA	TGTGCCAGTAGTACCAGACAGGGCCCAAACTATGGCTACACCTTC	CASSTRQGPNYGYTF
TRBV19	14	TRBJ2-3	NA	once	TGTGCCAGTAGTATGGTCCGGACCAAGGATACGCAGTATTTT	CASSMVRTKDTQYF
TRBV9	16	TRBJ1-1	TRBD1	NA	TGTGCCAGCAGCGCCCACCGAGGACAGGATGACACTGAAGCTTTCTTT	CASSAHRGQDDTEAFF
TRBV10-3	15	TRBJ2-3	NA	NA	TGTGCCATCACCCCGGACAGAGCGAACACAGATACGCAGTATTTT	CAITPDRANTDTQYF
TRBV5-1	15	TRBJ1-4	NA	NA	TGCGCCAGCAGCTTGGAAGGGAGAGTACGGGAAAAACTGTTTTTT	CASSLEGRVREKLFF
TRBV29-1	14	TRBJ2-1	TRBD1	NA	TGCAGCGCAAGGGGGACAGCCCTCCACAATGAGCAGTTCTTC	CSARGTALHNEQFF
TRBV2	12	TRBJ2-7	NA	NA	TGTGCCAGCAGTGACAGGTCCCACGAGCAGTACTTC	CASSDRSHEQYF
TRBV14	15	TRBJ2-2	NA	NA	TGTGCCAGCAGCCTCCGGCCCATTCCAGCCGGGGAGCTGTTTTTT	CASSLRPIPAGELFF
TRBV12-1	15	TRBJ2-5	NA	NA	TGTGCCAGCAGCTTTGTGGGACAGCACCAAGAGACCCAGTACTTC	CASSFVGQHQETQYF
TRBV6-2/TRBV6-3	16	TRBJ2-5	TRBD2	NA	TGTGCCAGCAGTTACTCGGGTAGCGGGCCTCAAGAGACCCAGTACTTC	CASSYSGSGPQETQYF
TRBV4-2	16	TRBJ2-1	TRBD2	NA	TGTGCCAGCAGCCAAGATTCCAGCGGGAGATACAATGAGCAGTTCTTC	CASSQDSSGRYNEQFF
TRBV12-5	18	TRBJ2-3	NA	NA	TGTGCTAGTTCCAACAGTCCCAGCGGCTTACCACCGACAGATACGCAGTATTTT	CASSNSPSGLPPTDTQYF
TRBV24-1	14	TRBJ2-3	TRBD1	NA	TGTGCCACCAGCCGGGACAGGGAACGAGATACGCAGTATTTT	CATSRDRERDTQYF
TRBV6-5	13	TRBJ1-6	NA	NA	TGTGCCAGCAGCTCCAGGGGTGATTCACCCCTCCACTTT	CASSSRGDSPLHF
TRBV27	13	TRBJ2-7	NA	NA	TGTGCCAGCAATAGACGCGGCTCCTACGAGCAGTACTTC	CASNRRGSYEQYF
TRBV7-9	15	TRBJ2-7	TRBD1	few	TGTGCCAGCAGCGACGACAGGGGGAGCTCCTACGAGCAGTACTTC	CASSDDRGSSYEQYF
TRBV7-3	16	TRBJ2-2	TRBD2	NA	TGTGCCAGCAGCCCCGACGCAGCGGGAGTTACCGGGGAGCTGTTTTTT	CASSPDAAGVTGELFF
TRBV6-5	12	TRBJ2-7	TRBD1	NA	TGTGCCGCGGGACAGGGGATCAACGAGCAGTACTTC	CAAGQGINEQYF
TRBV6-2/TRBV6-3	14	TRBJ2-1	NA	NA	TGTGCCAGCAGCTCGCAGGAGGTAATCAATGAGCAGTTCTTC	CASSSQEVINEQFF
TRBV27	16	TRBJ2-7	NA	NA	TGTGCCAGCAGTTTCGTGCTGGAGCCTACTCGGTACGAGCAGTACTTC	CASSFVLEPTRYEQYF